This section outlines one T cell receptor (beta chain) sequence together with its context. The specificity of this receptor is unknown. Base qualities were left out, and no much larger clone turns up one base away. V is clipped by 4 bases and J by 4 bases, and the sequence between their germline boundaries is 18 bases long. From the germline V gene (reference sequence), CDR1 is SGHNT and CDR2 is YYREEE. The CDR3 covers 16 residues, taking in both the cysteine and the phenylalanine. The DNA shown is the 48-base CDR3, in frame from base 1. The sample comes from a study of blood T cell repertoires in COVID-19 (dated by TCRdb to 2018 to 2020). In terms of the full investigation: Samples covering the acute and convalescent phases of COVID-19 were provided by collaborators in the United States, Italy and Spain. The material from the prospective study consisted of cDNA or gDNA derived from T cells, B-cell-depleted T cells, or PBMCs. The dataset comprised deeply sampled blood TCRbeta repertoires from subjects exposed to, actively infected with, or recovered from COVID-19. The repertoires were released in a freely available public database intended as a resource for research on the immune response to SARS-CoV-2. Samples came from the ongoing ImmuneRACE study (first 160 participants) plus 1,254 subjects from 6 global collaborators. The sample metadata nearly always contained a de-identified subject ID, COVID-19 status, age in years and sex. HLA class I and class II types, where available, came from metadata supplied by the sample provider rather than from assay-based typing.

In Seattle, one collaborating source enrolled patients while the infection was active and tracked those patients longitudinally over the course of disease. Each collaborating institution followed its own protocols to collect whole blood in K2EDTA tubes. Collaborator samples were shipped for TCRbeta analysis as frozen whole blood, isolated PBMCs, or DNA extracted from either sample type. The immunoSEQ Assay, a bias-controlled multiplex PCR, was used to amplify TCRbeta CDR3 regions from genomic DNA. In the authors' own workflow: The number of nucleated cells in each sample was estimated from the amplification of reference gene primers within the assay. To quantify the absolute abundance of each unique TCRbeta CDR3 rearrangement, sequence reads were collapsed and filtered. For each sample, productive Simpson clonality was calculated as the square root of Simpson's diversity index over productive rearrangements. Held by TCRdb, this immuneACCESS table contains in-frame sequences only and omits some clones. Under half of the omission traces to an unresolved V gene where checked; the cause of the rest is unknown. V and J calls and clone size follow that table, whereas D and trimming were derived from the DNA. This sample holds roughly 300,000 clones; roughly 84% were observed only once. The ten top clones hold about 1.6% of the sample.

The investigation overall reported the following: The quantity of clinical and demographic metadata differed by source and by participant and was supplied without curation.

The sequence was collected from a human donor with COVID-19, enrolled during active disease. The donor label of this sample is uncertain. Recombination connected TRBV5-4 to TRBJ2-1; TRBD2 is a weak D gene call, 5 bases matching. The sequenced sample consisted of peripheral blood. The CDR3 region: CASSPDLALHYNEQFF. The DNA is as follows: TGTGCCAGCAGCCCGGACCTAGCCCTCCATTACAATGAGCAGTTCTTC.